This T cell receptor (beta chain) derives from a study of shared clonotypes between healthy human individuals. Every immunoSEQ plate was one replicate of a subset's evenly spread DNA. Here immunoSEQ multiplex PCR was the method, and the copy in TCRdb shows in-frame clones only, minus some. The sample holds about 2.2 million clones, 80% to 95% seen once. Terminally differentiated effector memory CD45RA+ cells were left out of the naive CD8 fraction, which was CD45RO-negative and positively selected for CCR7. Each sample came from a Caucasian adult donor living in Nashville, Tennessee. Study outcomes and limitations: Rarefaction indicated that sorted-subset sequencing remained incomplete although depth was large. Specimens sampled were limited to blood, with tissue repertoires likely differing.

The CDR3 contains 13 residues. The germline V gene encodes CDR1 SQVTM and CDR2 ANQGSEA. Trimming cost V 1 base and J 4 bases, with 10 bases left between them. A word on this clone: What it binds is not known.

The sequenced material came from naive CD8+ T cells from PBMCs. The receptor's source is a man in his late teens or twenties in good health. Some clones in this sample may be carry-over from other donors' samples. This chain joins TRBV29-1 and TRBJ2-5; possibly TRBD2 for D (6 bases). CDR3 in DNA: TGCAGCGTTGAAGTCGGGGGAGGAGAGACCCAGTACTTC. Its translation is CSVEVGGGETQYF.